The clone carrying this T cell receptor (beta chain) has only a few counts. The antigen is undetermined. Data came from immunoSEQ multiplex PCR; TCRdb stores just in-frame clones and leaves some out. The table has around 75,000 clones, roughly 80% seen once. The data stem from a study of radiation and T cells in renal cell carcinoma. Findings of the study overall: Without pretreatment biopsies, baseline tumor clonotype presence was undetermined. From baseline, blood top tumor clonotypes peaked at 2 weeks post-radiation.

Time point given: blood 2 weeks post-SBRT. Treatment given: 15 Gy SBRT to primary tumor, nephrectomy 4 weeks later. The patient's renal cell carcinoma had clear cell pathology. Per the germline V gene, CDR1 is SEHNR and CDR2 is FQNEAQ (reference sequence). V lost 5 bases and J 6 bases, leaving 14 bases between the germline ends. This CDR3 is built from 14 residues. The TCR originated in a man aged 60 to 69 with renal cell carcinoma. The material was blood, obtained from a patient whose treatment included radiotherapy and nephrectomy. The chain links TRBV7-9 to TRBJ2-1, with TRBD2 as a possible D gene (5 bases). In DNA form, the CDR3 reads TGTGCCAGCAGCCGGCCTAGCATTGGCAATGAGCAGTTCTTC. Residues: CASSRPSIGNEQFF.